These 18 T cell receptor beta chains came from one sample sequenced in a study of blood T cell repertoires in COVID-19. The protocol was immunoSEQ multiplex PCR, while the TCRdb copy is restricted to in-frame clones and leaves out a portion. This sample has 200,000 to 300,000 clones, with 70% to 90% found just once. Input material: peripheral blood. The origin of the receptors is a man aged 18 to 30 with active or convalescent COVID-19.

The chain recombines TRBV5-6 with TRBJ2-7; TRBD1 might be the D (6 bases). The CDR3 length is 14 residues. Germline assignment: CDR1 SGHDT and CDR2 YYEEEE. V was cut by 2 bases and J by 2 bases, with 11 bases left in between. The CDR3 spells CASSLHGTTYEQYF. CDR3 coding DNA: TGTGCCAGCAGCTTACACGGGACAACCTACGAGCAGTACTTC. Combining the CDR3 with reference TRBV5-6 and TRBJ2-7 gives the whole variable domain DAGVTQSPTHLIKTRGQQVTLRCSPKSGHDTVSWYQQALGQGPQFIFQYYEEEERQRGNFPDRFSGHQFPNYSSELNVNALLLGDSALYLCASSLHGTTYEQYFGPGTRLTVT.

This clone was counted a few times. The chain is built from TRBV19 and TRBJ1-5; 12 nucleotides line up with TRBD1. J lost 7 bases, V lost 6 bases, and 7 bases had no gene match. The germline V gene has CDR1 LNHDA and CDR2 SQIVND (reference sequence). This CDR3 is 15 amino acids long. CDR3 bases: TGTGCCAGTAGGCCCGGGACAGGGGGCTTACAGCCCCAGCATTTT. This translates into CASRPGTGGLQPQHF.

The V and J genes are TRBV6-5 and TRBJ2-7; perhaps TRBD1 as D (6 bases). Germline CDR1 is MNHEY and CDR2 is SVGAGI. This CDR3 is built from 12 residues. V was trimmed by 6 bases and J by 2 bases, leaving 8 bases between them. CDR3 in amino acids: CASRRTAYEQYF. The DNA of the CDR3 is TGTGCCAGCAGAAGGACAGCCTACGAGCAGTACTTC.

This chain links TRBV5-1 with TRBJ2-1; 7 bases line up with TRBD1. The CDR3 sequence is 14 residues long. Germline lookup yields CDR1 SGHRS and CDR2 YFSETQ. Trimming cost V 4 bases and J 6 bases; bases outside gene matches: 7. The CDR3 loop reads CASSPGTVSNEQFF. As DNA, the CDR3 is TGCGCCAGCAGCCCGGGGACAGTTAGCAATGAGCAGTTCTTC.

The rearrangement links TRBV19 to TRBJ1-5; D is perhaps TRBD1 (6 bases). Germline V gives CDR1 LNHDA, CDR2 SQIVND (reference sequence). Trimming removed 3 bases at V and 4 bases at J, with 10 bases between. The CDR3 sequence is 14 residues long. CDR3 coding DNA: TGTGCCAGTAGTATCCAGGGGACGAATCAGCCCCAGCATTTT. Translating gives CASSIQGTNQPQHF.

This chain joins TRBV29-1 and TRBJ1-1; D possibly corresponds to TRBD1 (5 bases). V lost 3 bases and J 3 bases, leaving 14 bases between the germline ends. Per the germline V gene, CDR1 is SQVTM and CDR2 is ANQGSEA. This CDR3 spans 14 amino acids. CDR3 sequence: CSVDGDSTYTEAFF. The CDR3, as DNA: TGCAGCGTTGATGGAGACAGTACGTACACTGAAGCTTTCTTT.

This chain links TRBV2 with TRBJ1-2; D is uncertain. Germline lookup yields CDR1 SNHLY and CDR2 FYNNEI. This CDR3 region has 13 residues. V lost 1 base and J 4 bases, leaving 7 bases between the germline ends. The CDR3 nucleotides are TGTGCCAGCAGTGAAGGGTTGCGCTATGGCTACACCTTC. It yields the protein CASSEGLRYGYTF.

The chain links TRBV4-3 to TRBJ2-6, with unresolved D. Trimming removed 1 base at V and 2 bases at J, with 6 bases between. Per the germline V gene, CDR1 is LGHNA and CDR2 is YSLEER. CDR3 length equals 15 residues. The CDR3 spells CASSQGVAGANVLTF. For the CDR3, the DNA is TGCGCCAGCAGCCAAGGAGTAGCTGGGGCCAACGTCCTGACTTTC.

The DNA for the CDR3 is TGTGCCAGCAGCGTAACAGGGGCGTCAGGCTACACCTTC. As protein: CASSVTGASGYTF. The chain combines TRBV9 with TRBJ1-2; 7 bases line up with TRBD1. V lost 1 base and J lost 8; bases outside the gene matches: 5. From germline, CDR1 is SGDLS and CDR2 YYNGEE. This CDR3 is built from 13 residues.

The chain employs TRBV6-2 or TRBV6-3 and TRBJ2-7, with D perhaps TRBD2 (6 bases). Germline V lookup: CDR1 MNHEY, CDR2 SVGEGT. V lost 2 bases and J 4 bases, leaving 15 bases between the germline ends. The CDR3 has 15 residues. The CDR3: CASSYPGLGGYEQYF. The DNA of the CDR3 is TGTGCCAGCAGTTACCCGGGATTGGGGGGTTACGAGCAGTACTTC.

The genes are TRBV5-4 and TRBJ1-1; 8 bases line up with TRBD1. This CDR3 has 15 amino acids. Losses at the gene ends were 4 bases for V and 5 bases for J; bases not matched to a gene: 10. Germline-derived CDR1 and CDR2 are SGHNT and YYREEE (reference sequence). The CDR3 is CASSPRTGPGTEAFF. The DNA for the CDR3 is TGTGCCAGCAGCCCGCGGACAGGGCCGGGGACTGAAGCTTTCTTT.

The rearrangement links TRBV28 to TRBJ1-4; a possible D gene is TRBD1 (6 bases). Trimming took 6 bases from V and 8 from J, leaving 19 bases between them. The CDR3 consists of 15 residues. From germline, CDR1 is MDHEN and CDR2 SYDVKM. The CDR3 coding sequence is TGTGCCAGCAGCCCCCCGGACAGAAGGAGCGAAAAACTGTTTTTT. This translates into CASSPPDRRSEKLFF.

This sequence joins TRBV5-1 and TRBJ1-2; perhaps TRBD1 as D (5 bases). CDR1 SGHRS and CDR2 YFSETQ come from the germline V gene. Trimming cost V 0 bases and J 2 bases, with 11 bases left between them. The CDR3 covers 15 residues. The CDR3 here is CASSLEAGVNYGYTF. CDR3 nucleotide sequence: TGCGCCAGCAGCTTGGAGGCGGGGGTGAACTATGGCTACACCTTC.

V usage is TRBV18 and J usage is TRBJ1-1; TRBD1 agrees at 10 bases. CDR3 length equals 15 residues. With V trimmed by 8 bases and J by 2 bases, 8 bases remained unmatched. Germline CDR1 reads KGHSH; CDR2 reads LQKENI. CDR3 nucleotides: TGTGCCAGCACGGGACAGGGGCCTAGAAACACTGAAGCTTTCTTT. It translates to CASTGQGPRNTEAFF.

The chain carries TRBV28 and TRBJ2-1; 7 positions agree with TRBD2. The J segment lost 5 bases and the V segment lost 7 bases, leaving 14 bases of the junction unmatched. Germline CDR1 is MDHEN and CDR2 is SYDVKM. The CDR3 loop spans 16 amino acids. CDR3 nucleotides: TGTGCCAGCAACCGTCCCCCCCGCGGGAGCCACAATGAGCAGTTCTTC. This encodes CASNRPPRGSHNEQFF.

This clone appeared a single time. This chain uses TRBV19 with TRBJ1-5, with D possibly being TRBD1 (6 bases). Germline V CDR1 and CDR2: LNHDA, SQIVND (reference sequence). The CDR3 runs to 13 residues. Trimming removed 4 bases at V and 11 bases at J, with 15 bases between. The chain's CDR3 is CASSTQGAGAQHF. The CDR3 DNA reads as TGTGCCAGTAGTACACAGGGTGCGGGGGCCCAGCATTTT. The full variable domain, completed using reference TRBV19 and TRBJ1-5, is DGGITQSPKYLFRKEGQNVTLSCEQNLNHDAMYWYRQDPGQGLRLIYYSQIVNDFQKGDIAEGYSVSREKKESFPLTVTSAQKNPTAFYLCASSTQGAGAQHFGDGTRLSIL.

This clone was counted only a few times. The chain joins TRBV6-2 or TRBV6-3 to TRBJ2-3; TRBD1 aligns across 7 bases. J gave up 2 bases and V 0 bases, and 8 bases lay outside the gene matches. The CDR3 length is 17 residues. Per the germline V gene, CDR1 is MNHEY and CDR2 is SVGEGT. The CDR3 DNA reads TGTGCCAGCAGTTACTCTACGGACAGGACCTACACAGATACGCAGTATTTT. It encodes CASSYSTDRTYTDTQYF.

There are many counts of this clone. The gene calls are TRBV18 and TRBJ2-7, with 7 bases identical to TRBD1. Per the germline V gene, CDR1 is KGHSH and CDR2 is LQKENI. V trimming: 3 bases; J trimming: 3 bases; junction bases outside the gene matches: 8. CDR3 size: 15 residues. The CDR3 spells CASSPLGQTGYEQYF. In DNA form, the CDR3 reads TGTGCCAGCTCACCCCTGGGACAGACCGGCTACGAGCAGTACTTC.